This T cell receptor beta chain was identified in a study of identical twins. A single record per CDR3 protein comes from TCRdb applying MiXCR to the 5' RACE reads. Of roughly 240,000 distinct CDR3 sequences listed, roughly 7% were seen once; the top ten hold 3.5% to 4%. This clonotype was seen only a few times. CDR1 DFQATT and CDR2 SNEGSKA come from the germline V gene (reference sequence). This CDR3 is built from 14 residues. Deletions cut 2 bases from V and 4 bases from J, with 14 bases between. The data were also submitted as part of a second study, on yellow fever vaccine responses in identical twins.

Sequenced: memory (CD45RO+) T cells sorted from blood. This sequence originates from a woman younger than 30 in good health. This rearrangement joins TRBV20-1 to TRBJ1-1, with D maybe TRBD1 (5 bases). The CDR3 nucleotides read TGCAGTGCTAGACCGTCGGGGCTTAGCACTGAAGCTTTCTTT. It translates to CSARPSGLSTEAFF.